This T cell receptor beta chain was identified in a study of OX40 agonist ivuxolimab in advanced cancers. In the case of this clone: The antigen is not known.

Study-wide results and limits: By week 6 at 0.1 to 3.0 mg/kg, blood CD4+ and CD8+ T cells had expanded clonally.

With 3 bases removed from V and 9 bases from J, the gap between germline ends came to 11 bases. The germline CDR1 and CDR2 sequences are KGHSH and LQKENI. The CDR3 runs 13 residues. The assay was immunoSEQ multiplex PCR, and TCRdb's table has in-frame clones only and misses some. The sample yields over 30,000 clones, around 80% seen once. The sequences come from CD4+ or CD8+ T cells sorted from blood, collected in a trial of the OX40 agonist ivuxolimab. The chain has TRBV18 and TRBJ2-2; unclear D gene. The receptor's source is an adult with an advanced solid tumor such as melanoma, head and neck, liver or kidney cancer. The DNA of the CDR3 is TGTGCCAGCTCACCCAGGTTGGGCCGGGAGCTGTTTTTT. Translated, it gives CASSPRLGRELFF.